The clone carrying this T cell receptor (beta chain) has a count of ten or more. Its antigen is undetermined. Preparation of the TCRbeta library was carried out with unique molecular identifiers. MiXCR, applied by TCRdb to the PCR reads, yields one record per CDR3 protein. The sample contains almost 250,000 distinct CDR3 sequences, roughly 24% of which appear only once. This sample is drawn from a study of T-cell reconstitution after alpha-beta-depleted transplantation in children. Study outcomes and limitations: It was surviving recipient T cells and thymic progenitors that gave some patients high TCRbeta diversity at day 60. From newly produced T cells came most of the T-cell counts and diversity one year after transplant. In patients about two months after transplant, alpha-beta T cells reportedly arose from several hundred expanded graft clones.

Trimming pared 0 bases from V and 2 bases from J, leaving 9 bases between. From germline, CDR1 is SGDLS and CDR2 YYNGEE. This CDR3 region has 15 residues. V and J are TRBV9 and TRBJ2-1; no clear D gene. Specimen: PBMCs, collected before TCRalphabeta/CD19-depleted stem cell transplant. This receptor was taken from a girl aged 2-10 years with Fanconi anemia, due to receive a stem cell transplant. The CDR3 nucleotides read TGTGCCAGCAGCGTAGACCCCGTCCCCTACAATGAGCAGTTCTTC. Translation: CASSVDPVPYNEQFF.